The 11 T cell receptor beta chains reported below all come from one sample, sequenced in a study of T cell responses to AZD1222 COVID-19 vaccine. The protocol was immunoSEQ multiplex PCR, while the TCRdb copy is restricted to in-frame clones and leaves out a portion. Among about 99,000 clones, approximately 92% were seen once, and the ten largest hold about 12%. Source: peripheral blood, taken on day 0 of AZD1222 vaccination. These receptors all stem from an adult in good health.

The chain carries TRBV24-1 and TRBJ2-1; 9 bases align to TRBD2. CDR1 KGHDR and CDR2 SFDVKD come from the germline V gene. The CDR3 is 17 amino acids. J was trimmed by 8 bases and V by 5 bases; bases with no gene match: 15. In DNA, the CDR3 is TGTGCCACCAGTGCCTCTTTTCGCGGGAGGGCCCCCCATGAGCAGTTCTTC. It specifies CATSASFRGRAPHEQFF.

The rearrangement links TRBV6-5 to TRBJ1-2, with TRBD1 identical over 10 bases. The germline V gene encodes CDR1 MNHEY and CDR2 SVGAGI. V gave up 2 bases and J gave up 8 bases; unmatched junction bases: 11. This CDR3 is 16 amino acids long. The CDR3 region is CASSYDSTGGAKGYTF. Here the CDR3 DNA reads TGTGCCAGCAGTTACGACTCGACAGGGGGCGCGAAAGGCTACACCTTC.

The rearrangement joins TRBV2 to TRBJ2-3, with a tentative D call TRBD1 (5 bases). Looked up from germline, CDR1 is SNHLY and CDR2 is FYNNEI. V lost 3 bases to trimming and J lost 6 bases, with 13 bases between them. The CDR3 loop spans 14 amino acids. CDR3 sequence: CASSDSAGRDTQYF. CDR3 bases: TGTGCCAGCAGTGACTCCGCAGGGCGGGATACGCAGTATTTT.

V and J are TRBV18 and TRBJ2-5; either TRBD1 or TRBD2 may fit D (6 bases each). Trimming cost V 6 bases and J 5 bases, with 19 bases left between them. Looked up from germline, CDR1 is KGHSH and CDR2 is LQKENI. This CDR3 has 15 amino acids. CDR3 coding DNA: TGTGCCAGCTCTATCCAGTTGGGGGGCGCGGAGACCCAGTACTTC. This codes for CASSIQLGGAETQYF.

The chain carries TRBV5-1 and TRBJ1-2; D is perhaps TRBD1 (5 bases). CDR1 SGHRS and CDR2 YFSETQ come from the germline V gene. The V gene lost 7 bases and the J gene lost 3 bases, with 16 bases spanning the gap. The CDR3 spans 14 residues. The CDR3 region has the DNA TGCGCCAGCTGGGACGGTATGAAGGACTATGGCTACACCTTC. Its protein is CASWDGMKDYGYTF.

The chain combines TRBV20-1 with TRBJ1-2; D is unresolved. CDR1 is DFQATT, CDR2 SNEGSKA, per germline (reference sequence). The CDR3 contains 10 residues. V lost 6 bases to trimming and J lost 13 bases, with 15 bases between them. CDR3 DNA: TGCAGTGCCCCAGGACCGCCCCTCACCTTC. This translates into CSAPGPPLTF.

This rearrangement joins TRBV5-1 to TRBJ2-2, with 7 nucleotides matching TRBD1. Germline CDR1 and CDR2: SGHRS and YFSETQ. The CDR3 has 18 amino acids. Trimming took 0 bases from V and 1 from J; bases not matched to a gene: 9. The CDR3 nucleotides read TGCGCCAGCAGCTTGGGACAACTCAGGGGGAAGAACACCGGGGAGCTGTTTTTT. It translates to CASSLGQLRGKNTGELFF.

The J gene is TRBJ2-3, the V gene TRBV5-1, with a possible D match to TRBD2 (6 bases). CDR3 length: 14 residues. The germline V gene has CDR1 SGHRS and CDR2 YFSETQ. Trimming pared 2 bases from V and 2 bases from J, leaving 9 bases between. The CDR3 spells CASSFLASTDTQYF. In nucleotides, the CDR3 is TGCGCCAGCAGCTTTCTAGCGTCCACAGATACGCAGTATTTT.

The chain carries TRBV27 and TRBJ1-3; no definite D call. CDR1 is MNHEY and CDR2 is SMNVEV in the germline V gene (reference sequence). The CDR3 sequence is 17 residues long. With 3 bases removed from V and 0 bases from J, the gap between germline ends came to 15 bases. CDR3 sequence reads: CASSLGTGSLSGNTIYF. The CDR3 DNA reads TGTGCCAGCAGTTTGGGTACCGGATCCCTCTCTGGAAACACCATATATTTT.

The chain couples TRBV27 to TRBJ2-2; D is tentatively TRBD1 or TRBD2 (5 bases each). Germline assignment: CDR1 MNHEY and CDR2 SMNVEV (reference sequence). The CDR3 totals 14 residues. V was pared by 8 bases and J by 1 base, with 11 bases between. The CDR3 region has the DNA TGTGCCAGCTCGGGGCGGGTGAACACCGGGGAGCTGTTTTTT. It codes for CASSGRVNTGELFF.

The CDR3, as DNA: TGCAGTGCTAGAGTGGGAGGCGGGCAGTTCTTC. This codes for CSARVGGGQFF. The chain uses TRBV20-1 and TRBJ2-1; a possible D gene is TRBD2 (6 bases). Germline V gene sequence: CDR1 DFQATT, CDR2 SNEGSKA (reference sequence). The V end was cut by 1 base, the J end by 12 bases, with 10 bases between. This CDR3 is built from 11 residues.